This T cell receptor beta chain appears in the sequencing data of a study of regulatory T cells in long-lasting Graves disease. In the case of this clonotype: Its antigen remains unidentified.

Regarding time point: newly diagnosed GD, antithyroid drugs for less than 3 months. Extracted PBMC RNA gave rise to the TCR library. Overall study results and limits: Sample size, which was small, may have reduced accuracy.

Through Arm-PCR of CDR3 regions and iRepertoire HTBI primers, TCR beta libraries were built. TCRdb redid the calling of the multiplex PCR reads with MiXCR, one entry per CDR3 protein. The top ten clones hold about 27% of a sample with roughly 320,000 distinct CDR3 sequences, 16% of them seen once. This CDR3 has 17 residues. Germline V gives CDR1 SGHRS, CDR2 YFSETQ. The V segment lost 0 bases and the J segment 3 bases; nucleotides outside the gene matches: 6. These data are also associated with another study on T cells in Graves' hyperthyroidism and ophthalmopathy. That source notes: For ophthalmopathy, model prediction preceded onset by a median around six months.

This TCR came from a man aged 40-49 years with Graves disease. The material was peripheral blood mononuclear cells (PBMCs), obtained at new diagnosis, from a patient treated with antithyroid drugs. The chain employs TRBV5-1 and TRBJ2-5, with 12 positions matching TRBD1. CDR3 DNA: TGCGCCAGCAGCTTGGGGGCCGGGACAGGGGGCGAAGAGACCCAGTACTTC. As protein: CASSLGAGTGGEETQYF.